This T cell receptor (beta chain) was documented in a study of blood T cell repertoires in COVID-19. At the level of the study: Samples came from the United States, Italy and Spain, spanning acute and convalescent COVID-19.

Germline CDR1 reads SQVTM; CDR2 reads ANQGSEA. CDR3 size: 12 residues. Trimming took 5 bases from V and 2 from J, leaving 10 bases between them. Original processing methods: Amplification with reference gene primers provided the estimates of nucleated cell counts. Profiling relied on immunoSEQ multiplex PCR, and the TCRdb table lists in-frame clones only, not all of them. From that table come the V and J calls and clone size; the DNA was used to work out D and trimming. Among 70,000 to 80,000 clones, approximately 80% were seen once, and the ten largest hold approximately 10%. The sequence came from a man aged 45-60 years with acute or convalescent COVID-19. Sequencing was done on a sample of peripheral blood. The V call is TRBV29-1, the J call TRBJ2-7; D is perhaps TRBD1 (5 bases). This CDR3 reads CSVWGEAYEQYF. The CDR3 coding sequence is TGCAGCGTTTGGGGCGAGGCCTACGAGCAGTACTTC.